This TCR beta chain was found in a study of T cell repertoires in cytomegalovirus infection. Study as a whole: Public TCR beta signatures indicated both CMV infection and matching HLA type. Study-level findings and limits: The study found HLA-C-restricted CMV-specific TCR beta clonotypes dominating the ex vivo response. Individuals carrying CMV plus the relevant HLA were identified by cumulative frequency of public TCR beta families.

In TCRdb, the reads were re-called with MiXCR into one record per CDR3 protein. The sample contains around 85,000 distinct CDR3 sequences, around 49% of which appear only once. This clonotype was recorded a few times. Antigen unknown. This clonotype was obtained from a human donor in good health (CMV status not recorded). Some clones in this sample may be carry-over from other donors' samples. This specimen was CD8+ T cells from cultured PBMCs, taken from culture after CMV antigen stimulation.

CDR3 loop: CASSPIAGETEGTEAFF. The CDR3 DNA reads as TGTGCCAGCAGCCCAATAGCCGGCGAGACGGAAGGAACTGAAGCTTTCTTT. The chain carries TRBV7-9 and TRBJ1-1; the D is unclear. Trimming left V 5 bases short and J 5 bases short, with 24 bases between. The CDR3 runs 17 residues. Germline CDR1 and CDR2: SEHNR and FQNEAQ (reference sequence).